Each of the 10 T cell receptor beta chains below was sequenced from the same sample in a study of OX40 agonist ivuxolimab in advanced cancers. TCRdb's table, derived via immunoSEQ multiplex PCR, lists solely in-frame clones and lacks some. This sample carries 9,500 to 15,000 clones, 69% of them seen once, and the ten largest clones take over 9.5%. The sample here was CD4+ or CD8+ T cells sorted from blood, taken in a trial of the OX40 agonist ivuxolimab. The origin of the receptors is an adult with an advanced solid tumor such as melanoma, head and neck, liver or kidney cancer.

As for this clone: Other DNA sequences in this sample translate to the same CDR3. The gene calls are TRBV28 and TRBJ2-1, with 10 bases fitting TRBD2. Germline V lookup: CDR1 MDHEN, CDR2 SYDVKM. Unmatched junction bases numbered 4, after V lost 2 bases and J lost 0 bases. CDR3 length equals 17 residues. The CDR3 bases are TGTGCCAGCAGTTTAATCCTAGCGGGGGCCTCCTACAATGAGCAGTTCTTC. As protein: CASSLILAGASYNEQFF.

The CDR3 DNA sequence: TGTGCCAGCAGTTTCGACAGGGGGCCAACAGATACGCAGTATTTT. This gives the protein CASSFDRGPTDTQYF. The chain employs TRBV28 and TRBJ2-3; 10 nucleotides agree with TRBD1. CDR3 length equals 15 residues. The germline CDR1 and CDR2 sequences are MDHEN and SYDVKM. V lost 3 bases and J lost 3; bases outside the gene matches: 3.

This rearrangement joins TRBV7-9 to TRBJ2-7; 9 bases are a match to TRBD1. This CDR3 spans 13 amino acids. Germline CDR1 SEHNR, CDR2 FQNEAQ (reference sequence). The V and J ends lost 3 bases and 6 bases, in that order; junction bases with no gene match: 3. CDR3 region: CASSLTTGGEQYF. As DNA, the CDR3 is TGTGCCAGCAGCTTGACGACAGGGGGCGAGCAGTACTTC.

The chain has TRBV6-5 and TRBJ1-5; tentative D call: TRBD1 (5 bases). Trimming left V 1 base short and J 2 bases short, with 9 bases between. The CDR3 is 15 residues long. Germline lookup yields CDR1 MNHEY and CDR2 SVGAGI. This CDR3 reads CASSYYQGGNQPQHF. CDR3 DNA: TGTGCCAGCAGTTACTACCAGGGAGGCAATCAGCCCCAGCATTTT.

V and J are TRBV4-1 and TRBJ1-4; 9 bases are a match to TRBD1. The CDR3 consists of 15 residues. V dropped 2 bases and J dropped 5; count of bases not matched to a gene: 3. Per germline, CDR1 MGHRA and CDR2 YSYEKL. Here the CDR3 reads CASSQRDRENEKLFF. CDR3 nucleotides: TGCGCCAGCAGCCAACGGGACAGGGAGAATGAAAAACTGTTTTTT.

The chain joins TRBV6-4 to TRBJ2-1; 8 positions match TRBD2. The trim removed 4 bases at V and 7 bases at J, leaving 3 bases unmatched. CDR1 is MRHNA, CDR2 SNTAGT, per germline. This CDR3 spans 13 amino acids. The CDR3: CASSVGGANEQFF. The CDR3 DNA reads TGTGCCAGCAGTGTCGGGGGGGCTAATGAGCAGTTCTTC.

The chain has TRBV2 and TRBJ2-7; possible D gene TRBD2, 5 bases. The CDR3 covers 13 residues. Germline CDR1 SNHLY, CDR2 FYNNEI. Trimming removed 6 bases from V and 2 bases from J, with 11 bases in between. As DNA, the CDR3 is TGTGCCAGCAGCGAGGGATTTCCCTACGAGCAGTACTTC. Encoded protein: CASSEGFPYEQYF.

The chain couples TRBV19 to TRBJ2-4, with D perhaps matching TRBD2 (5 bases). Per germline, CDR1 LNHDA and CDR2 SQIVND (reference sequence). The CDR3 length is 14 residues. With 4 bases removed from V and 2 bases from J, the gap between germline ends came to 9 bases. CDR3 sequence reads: CASSTVGTKNIQYF. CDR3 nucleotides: TGTGCCAGTAGTACGGTCGGGACCAAAAACATTCAGTACTTC.

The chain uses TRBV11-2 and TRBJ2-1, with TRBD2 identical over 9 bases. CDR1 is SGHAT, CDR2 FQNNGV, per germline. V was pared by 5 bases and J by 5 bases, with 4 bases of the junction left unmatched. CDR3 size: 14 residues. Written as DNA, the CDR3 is TGTGCCAGCAGCGCTAGCGGGAATCACAATGAGCAGTTCTTC. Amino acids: CASSASGNHNEQFF.

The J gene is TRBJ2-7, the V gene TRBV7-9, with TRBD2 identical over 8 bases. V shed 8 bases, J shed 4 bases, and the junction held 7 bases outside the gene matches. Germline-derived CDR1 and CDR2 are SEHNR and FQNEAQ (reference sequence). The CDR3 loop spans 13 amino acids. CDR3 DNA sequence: TGTGCCAGCCGCTCGGGACTAGAGTACGAGCAGTACTTC. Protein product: CASRSGLEYEQYF.